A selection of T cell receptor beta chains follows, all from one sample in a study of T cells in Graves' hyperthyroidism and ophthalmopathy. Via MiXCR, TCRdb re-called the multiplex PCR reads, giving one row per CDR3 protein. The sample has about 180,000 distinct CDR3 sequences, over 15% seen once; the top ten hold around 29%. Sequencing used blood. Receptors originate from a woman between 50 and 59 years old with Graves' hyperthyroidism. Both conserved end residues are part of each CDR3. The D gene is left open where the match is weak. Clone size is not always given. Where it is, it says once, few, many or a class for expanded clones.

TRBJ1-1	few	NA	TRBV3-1	TGTGCCAGCAGCTTTGGGGCAGAAGCTTTCTTT	CASSFGAEAFF
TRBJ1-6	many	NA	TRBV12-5	TGTGCTATAAGGTTTGAGGCGATTAATTCACCCCTCCACTTT	CAIRFEAINSPLHF
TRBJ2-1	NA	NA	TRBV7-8	TGTGCCAGCACCTCCGGGCCGCTAAGCTCCTACAATGAGCAGTTCTTC	CASTSGPLSSYNEQFF
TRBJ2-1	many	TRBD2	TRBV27	TGTGCCAGCAGTTTCCGGGGGGGTAGGAATGAGCAGTTCTTC	CASSFRGGRNEQFF
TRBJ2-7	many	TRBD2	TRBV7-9	TGTGCCAGCAGCGCCGGGACTAGCATCGTCGACGAGCAGTACTTC	CASSAGTSIVDEQYF
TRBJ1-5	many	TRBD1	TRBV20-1	TGCAGTGCTAGAAGGGACAGGGTTAGCAATCAGCCCCAGCATTTT	CSARRDRVSNQPQHF
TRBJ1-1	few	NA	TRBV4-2	TGTGCCAGCAGGAACTTGGGGATATCGAACACTGAAGCTTTCTTT	CASRNLGISNTEAFF
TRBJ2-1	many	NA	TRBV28	TGTGCCAGCAGCCCCCTTGGGGGGCTCCCTAGCAATGAGCAGTTCTTC	CASSPLGGLPSNEQFF
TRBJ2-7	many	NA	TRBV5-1	TGCGCCAGCAGCTTGAGTTACAGGTCCTACGAGCAGTACTTC	CASSLSYRSYEQYF
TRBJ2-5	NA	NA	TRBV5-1	TGCGCCAGCAGAGGGGTGAAGGGGAGCCAGTACTTC	CASRGVKGSQYF
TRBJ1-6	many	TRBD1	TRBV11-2	TGTGCCAGCAGCGCCCGGACAGGGTCGTGGGGCTCCTATAATTCACCCCTCCACTTT	CASSARTGSWGSYNSPLHF
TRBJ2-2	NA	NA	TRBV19	TGTGCCAGTAGTTCTAGCCCTACAACCAACACCGGGGAGCTGTTTTTT	CASSSSPTTNTGELFF
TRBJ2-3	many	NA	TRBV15	TGTGCCACCAGTCCCAGGGTTACGGATACGCAGTATTTT	CATSPRVTDTQYF
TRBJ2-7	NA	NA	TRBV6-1	TGTGCCAGCAGTGAAGGGGCAGGTAGCTCCTACGAGCAGTACTTC	CASSEGAGSSYEQYF
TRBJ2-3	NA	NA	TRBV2	TGTGCCAGCGGGAGAGATGTGTTTTCAGATACGCAGTATTTT	CASGRDVFSDTQYF
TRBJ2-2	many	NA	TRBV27	TGTGCCAGCATGGGGACGAACACCGGGGAGCTGTTTTTT	CASMGTNTGELFF
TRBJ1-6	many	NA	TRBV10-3	TGTGCCATCAGTGAGGGCAGGGAGAGTTCACCCCTCCACTTT	CAISEGRESSPLHF
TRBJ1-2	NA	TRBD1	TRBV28	TGTGCCAGCAGCGAACAGGGGTTCTGGGGCTACACCTTC	CASSEQGFWGYTF
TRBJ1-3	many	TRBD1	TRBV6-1	TGTGCCAGCAGTCAAAGGGACAGCTCTGGAAACACCATATATTTT	CASSQRDSSGNTIYF
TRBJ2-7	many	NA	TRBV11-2	TGTGCCAGCAGCTCCACCACGTACTACGAGCAGTACTTC	CASSSTTYYEQYF
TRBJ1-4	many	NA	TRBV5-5	TGTGCCAGCAGCTTGGAGGTCGCAGGGTCCGGACTGTTTTTT	CASSLEVAGSGLFF
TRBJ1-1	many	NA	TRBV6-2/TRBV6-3	TGTGCCAGCGGCCTGTACACTGAAGCTTTCTTT	CASGLYTEAFF
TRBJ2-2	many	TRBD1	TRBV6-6	TGTGCCAGCAGTTACTCGCCAGGGACAGGGGGCCGAGGGCTGTTTTTT	CASSYSPGTGGRGLFF
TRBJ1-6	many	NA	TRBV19	TGTGCCAGTAGTACCTACGTGAGCCCTAATTCACCCCTCCACTTT	CASSTYVSPNSPLHF
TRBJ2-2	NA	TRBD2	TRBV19	TGTGCCAGTAGACCCGGGACTAGCACCACCGGAGAGCTGTTTTTT	CASRPGTSTTGELFF
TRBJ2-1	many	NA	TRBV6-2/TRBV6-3	TGTGCCAGCAGGTCTTTGAGCGGCAAATACAATGAGCAGTTCTTC	CASRSLSGKYNEQFF
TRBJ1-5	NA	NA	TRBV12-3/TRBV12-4	TGTGCCAGCAGTTTGGGCAGAGACAATCAGCCCCAGCATTTT	CASSLGRDNQPQHF
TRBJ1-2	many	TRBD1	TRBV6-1	TGTGCCAGCAGCTACCGACAGGGTTACTATGGCTACACCTTC	CASSYRQGYYGYTF
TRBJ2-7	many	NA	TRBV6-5	TGTGCCAGCAGTTACTCGAGTTTGGAAGGTTTAAGTATATACGAGCAGTACTTC	CASSYSSLEGLSIYEQYF
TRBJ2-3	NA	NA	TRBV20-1	TGCAGTGCTAGAGATGGTGGAGCTATTGTAGATACGCAGTATTTT	CSARDGGAIVDTQYF
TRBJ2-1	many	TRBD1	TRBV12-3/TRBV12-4	TGTGCCAGCAGGCCGGGACAGGGGCGGCATGAGCAGTTCTTC	CASRPGQGRHEQFF
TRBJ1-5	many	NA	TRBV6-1	TGTGCCAGCATAGGACGGAGCATTTTAGCTGGCCAGCATTTT	CASIGRSILAGQHF
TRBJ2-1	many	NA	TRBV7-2	TGTGCCAGCAGCCCGCTCCAGGGGATACCCTACAATGAGCAGTTCTTC	CASSPLQGIPYNEQFF
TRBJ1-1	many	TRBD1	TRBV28	TGTGCCAGCAGTCGACAGGGGGCGGGAACTGAAGCTTTCTTT	CASSRQGAGTEAFF
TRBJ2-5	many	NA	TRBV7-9	TGTGCCAGCAGCTTAGAGATGCTCCAGGGTCAGTACTTC	CASSLEMLQGQYF
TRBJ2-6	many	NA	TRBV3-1	TGTGCCAGCAGCCAAGAGGAGGGCACTGGGGCCAACGTCCTGACTTTC	CASSQEEGTGANVLTF
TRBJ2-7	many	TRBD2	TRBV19	TGTGCCAGTAGTAATCAGCGGGGTGCCTCCTACGAGCAGTACTTC	CASSNQRGASYEQYF
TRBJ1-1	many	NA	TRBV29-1	TGCAGCGTTGAAGAGGGCTCCACTGAAGCTTTCTTT	CSVEEGSTEAFF
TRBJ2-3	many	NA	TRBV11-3	TGTGCCAGCAGCTTAGATCCTGTCGGCGGGGGCGCAGATACGCAGTATTTT	CASSLDPVGGGADTQYF
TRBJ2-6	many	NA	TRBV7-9	TGTGCCAGCAGCTTAGGAGTTGGGGGGTCCGGGACTTTC	CASSLGVGGSGTF
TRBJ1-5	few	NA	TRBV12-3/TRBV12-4	TGTGCCAGCAGCACTGGGACAACCGCGAATCAGCCCCAGCATTTT	CASSTGTTANQPQHF
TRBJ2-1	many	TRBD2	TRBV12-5	TGTGCTAGTGGTTTGGGACTAGCGGGGGATAATGAGCAGTTCTTC	CASGLGLAGDNEQFF
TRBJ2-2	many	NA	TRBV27	TGTGCCAGCAGTCTTCAGCAGGGTGGCGGGGAGCTGTTTTTT	CASSLQQGGGELFF
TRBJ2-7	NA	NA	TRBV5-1	TGCGCCAGCAGCCTCGACAGCTCCTTCGAGCAGTACTTC	CASSLDSSFEQYF
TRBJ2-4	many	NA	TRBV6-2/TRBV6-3	TGTGCCAGCACCCTACTAGTTTTGGCCAAAAACATTCAGTACTTC	CASTLLVLAKNIQYF
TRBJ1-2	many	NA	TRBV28	TGTGCCAGCAGTTTTTTGGGAAACTATGGCTACACCTTC	CASSFLGNYGYTF
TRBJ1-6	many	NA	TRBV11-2	TGTGCCAGCAGCTTAGAGAACAATTCACCCCTCCACTTT	CASSLENNSPLHF
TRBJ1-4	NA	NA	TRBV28	TGTGCCAGCAGTTTAAGGGACATCCGCGAAGAACTGTTTTTT	CASSLRDIREELFF
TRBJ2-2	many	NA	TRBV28	TGTGCCAGCAGCCCGATCGACCTGGGCGGGGAGCTGTTTTTT	CASSPIDLGGELFF
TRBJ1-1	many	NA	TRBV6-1	TGTGCCAGCAGTGAAGCTGACACGAACACTGAAGCTTTCTTT	CASSEADTNTEAFF
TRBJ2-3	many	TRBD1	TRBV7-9	TGTGCCAGCAGCGCCGGTAGGGGGACAGCTAGCACAGATACGCAGTATTTT	CASSAGRGTASTDTQYF
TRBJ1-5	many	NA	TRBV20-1	TGCAGTGCTAGGGGGACTGTGACAGGCAATCAGCCCCAGCATTTT	CSARGTVTGNQPQHF
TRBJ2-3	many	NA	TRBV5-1	TGCGCCAGCAGCTTCGGATCCACAGATACGCAGTATTTT	CASSFGSTDTQYF
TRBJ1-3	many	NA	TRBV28	TGTGCCAGCAGTCAAGCTAACTCTGGAAACACCATATATTTT	CASSQANSGNTIYF
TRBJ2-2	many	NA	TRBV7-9	TGTGCCAGCAGCTTCTCATTAGGACCCGGGGAGCTGTTTTTT	CASSFSLGPGELFF
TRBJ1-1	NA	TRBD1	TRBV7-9	TGTGCCAGCAGCCAAACCGAAAGGGGGCCAATTTCGGGTTTGAACACTGAAGCTTTCTTT	CASSQTERGPISGLNTEAFF